These 14 T cell receptor beta chains share one sample of origin, sequenced in a study of circulating and synovial CD4+ cells in juvenile arthritis. TCRdb's table, derived via immunoSEQ multiplex PCR, lists solely in-frame clones and lacks some. The table records 30,000 to 40,000 clones, about 94% of them present only once. Specimen: CD4+ T cells from blood. These receptors all stem from a human donor with juvenile idiopathic arthritis.

The rearrangement links TRBV19 to TRBJ1-1; 7 bases line up with TRBD1. Trimming took 6 bases from V and 0 from J; bases not matched to a gene: 7. Germline values: CDR1 LNHDA, CDR2 SQIVND (reference sequence). The CDR3 runs 15 residues. This CDR3 is CASSLTGQMNTEAFF. DNA of the CDR3: TGTGCCAGTAGCCTAACGGGACAGATGAACACTGAAGCTTTCTTT.

The chain joins TRBV6-6 to TRBJ1-3; 9 positions agree with TRBD1. This CDR3 region has 16 residues. Trimming cost V 4 bases and J 2 bases; bases outside gene matches: 6. Per germline, CDR1 MNHNY and CDR2 SVGAGI (reference sequence). The CDR3 nucleotides are TGTGCCAGCAGTTTAGGCGGACAGGGGCCTGGAAACACCATATATTTT. Encoded protein: CASSLGGQGPGNTIYF.

The rearrangement links TRBV18 to TRBJ2-1; 12 bases match TRBD2. This CDR3 is built from 16 residues. V shed 6 bases, J shed 7 bases, and the junction held 10 bases outside the gene matches. Per germline, CDR1 KGHSH and CDR2 LQKENI. The CDR3 protein is CASSPSLAGGTNEQFF. The CDR3 nucleotides are TGTGCCAGCTCGCCTTCTCTAGCGGGGGGGACGAATGAGCAGTTCTTC.

V usage is TRBV18 and J usage is TRBJ2-3; 9 bases are shared with TRBD1. The length of the CDR3 is 18 residues. CDR1 KGHSH and CDR2 LQKENI come from the germline V gene. V lost 3 bases to trimming and J lost 0 bases; unmatched junction nucleotides: 10. CDR3: CASSPEISTGGSTDTQYF. The DNA for the CDR3 is TGTGCCAGCTCACCCGAAATATCGACAGGGGGAAGCACAGATACGCAGTATTTT.

The chain is built from TRBV18 and TRBJ2-5; possible D gene TRBD1, 5 bases. V was trimmed by 0 bases and J by 10 bases, leaving 12 bases between them. Germline V gene sequence: CDR1 KGHSH, CDR2 LQKENI. There are 13 residues in the CDR3. This chain's CDR3 is CASSPPGPEDQYF. DNA of the CDR3: TGTGCCAGCTCACCACCGGGGCCCGAGGACCAGTACTTC.

The rearrangement links TRBV13 to TRBJ1-2; 10 positions agree with TRBD1. Per germline, CDR1 PRHDT and CDR2 FYEKMQ (reference sequence). The CDR3 has 16 amino acids. With V trimmed by 5 bases and J by 1 base, 7 bases remained unmatched. The CDR3: CASSPGTGVGNYGYTF. The CDR3 DNA follows: TGTGCCAGCAGCCCCGGGACAGGGGTCGGTAACTATGGCTACACCTTC.

The V and J genes are TRBV5-4 and TRBJ2-5, with D perhaps TRBD1 (5 bases). The DNA end is more similar to TRBJ2-7, so the J call may be wrong. Per the germline V gene, CDR1 is SGHNT and CDR2 is YYREEE (reference sequence). The CDR3 is 15 residues long. The CDR3 nucleotides read TGTGCCAGCAGCCCCGCAGGGTCTCGAGAGCACGAGCAGTACTTC. It translates to CASSPAGSREHEQYF.

The gene calls are TRBV5-1 and TRBJ2-7, with D perhaps TRBD2 (6 bases). CDR1 is SGHRS, CDR2 YFSETQ, per germline. V dropped 2 bases and J dropped 7 bases, with 19 bases sitting between them. The CDR3 contains 15 residues. This CDR3 reads CASSFGTGDLGEQYF. In DNA form, the CDR3 reads TGCGCCAGCAGCTTCGGGACTGGTGACCTTGGGGAGCAGTACTTC.

The rearrangement joins TRBV6-5 to TRBJ2-7; D is unresolved. Looked up from germline, CDR1 is MNHEY and CDR2 is SVGAGI. The V gene lost 4 bases and the J gene lost 5 bases, with 15 bases spanning the gap. This CDR3 contains 14 residues. This CDR3 reads CASSSPGPRDEQYF. The DNA for the CDR3 is TGTGCCAGCAGTTCTCCTGGCCCTCGGGACGAGCAGTACTTC.

The chain links TRBV6-5 to TRBJ2-5; a possible D gene is TRBD2 (5 bases). The V gene lost 6 bases and the J gene lost 4 bases, with 12 bases spanning the gap. The CDR3 runs 13 residues. Looked up from germline, CDR1 is MNHEY and CDR2 is SVGAGI. The CDR3 bases are TGTGCCAGCAGCCCCGAAGAGGGAGAGACCCAGTACTTC. Translation gives CASSPEEGETQYF.

The chain uses TRBV4-3 and TRBJ2-3, with 7 bases matching TRBD1. Germline V gene lookup returns CDR1 LGHNA and CDR2 YSLEER. The trim removed 3 bases at V and 6 bases at J, leaving 12 bases unmatched. This CDR3 is 16 amino acids long. This CDR3 reads CASSHRKAGGRDTQYF. In DNA, the CDR3 is TGCGCCAGCAGCCACAGAAAAGCAGGGGGACGCGATACGCAGTATTTT.

This chain links TRBV27 with TRBJ2-5; D uncertain. The CDR3 length is 14 residues. Trimming took off 0 bases at V and 1 base at J, with 6 bases between the two ends. Germline CDR1 and CDR2: MNHEY and SMNVEV (reference sequence). For the CDR3, the DNA is TGTGCCAGCAGTTTATCGGGCGTCCAAGAGACCCAGTACTTC. Translated, it gives CASSLSGVQETQYF.

The CDR3 nucleotides read TGTGCCAGCAGCTCCGGCCGGGTGGGGGCTGGTGGCTACACCTTC. This encodes CASSSGRVGAGGYTF. This chain connects TRBV6-5 to TRBJ1-2, with D possibly matching TRBD1 (6 bases). This CDR3 region has 15 residues. Trimming pared 6 bases from V and 7 bases from J, leaving 21 bases between. The germline V gene encodes CDR1 MNHEY and CDR2 SVGAGI.

The chain has TRBV6-5 and TRBJ1-1; a weak D match, TRBD1 (5 bases). From germline, CDR1 is MNHEY and CDR2 SVGAGI. Trimming shortened V by 4 bases and J by 8 bases, and 11 bases separated the two germline ends. This CDR3 comprises 12 residues. CDR3 nucleotides: TGTGCCAGCAGTTCGACCCCAGGGGAAGCTTTCTTT. It yields the protein CASSSTPGEAFF.